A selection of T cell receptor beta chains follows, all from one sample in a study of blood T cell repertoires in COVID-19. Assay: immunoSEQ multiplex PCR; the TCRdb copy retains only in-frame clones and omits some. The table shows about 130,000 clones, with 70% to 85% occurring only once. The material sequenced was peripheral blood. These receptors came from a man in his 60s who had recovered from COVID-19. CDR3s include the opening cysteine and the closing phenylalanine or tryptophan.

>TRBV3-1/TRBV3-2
CASSQEGGGAYNEQFF
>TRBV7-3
CASSLDRGEYNEQFF
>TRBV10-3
CAISDSGQENTEAFF
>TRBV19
CASSIGQSHQPQHF
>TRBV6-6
CASSLNPRQGIGNTIYF
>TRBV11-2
CASSSLGGWKNGYTF
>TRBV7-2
CASSTRTGGVSSPLHF
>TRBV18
CASSPTAVTEAFF
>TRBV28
CASSLVAGAPPPQYF
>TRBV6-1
CASSELRNGEQFF
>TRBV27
CASSQGHAYEQYF
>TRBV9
CASSGAPGQGANEQFF
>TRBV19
CGSGDQPQHF
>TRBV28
CASTGGNSPLHF
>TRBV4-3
CASSQQYRVRDYGYTF
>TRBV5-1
CASSLTGVGNQPQHF
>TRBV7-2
CASSLVGVGGISYEQCF
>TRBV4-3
CASSQDRQGVSPLHF
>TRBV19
CASSLTPGVSGNTIYF
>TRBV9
CASSVSGLASTGELFF
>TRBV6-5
CASSSHQTESSYEQYF
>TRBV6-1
CASTQSTGSGNTIYF
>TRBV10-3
CAISNSGQGAKETQYF
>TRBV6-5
CASSYSGPGSYEQYF
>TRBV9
CASSKTSGGALYEQYF
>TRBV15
CATSRVGVNTEAFF
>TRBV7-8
CASSRSGLAGGPQSYNEQFF
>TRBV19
CASRRQGPDSNQPQHF
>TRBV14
CASSELLAGYNEQFF
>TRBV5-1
CASSLGDLTDTQYF
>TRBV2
CASSEALQGTEAFF
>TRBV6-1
CASSLDREKLFF
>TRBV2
CASRSGLAGVNEQYF